A single T cell receptor (beta chain) is shown here with its context. Its specificity is unknown. One junction end does not reproduce the germline sequence, and a read error may be involved. This record belongs to a study of CD4+ T cells in melanoma. Study results and caveats: A reported correlation linked neoantigen-specific CD4+ T cells to CD8+, macrophage and B cell function. Reportedly, melanoma neoantigen-specific CD4+ T cells showed varied differentiation states.

This CDR3 has 13 residues. CDR1 is SGHKS and CDR2 is YYEKEE in the germline V gene (reference sequence). Generated by immunoSEQ multiplex PCR, the TCRdb table keeps only in-frame clones and is missing some. The table shows 9,900 or so clones, with roughly two thirds occurring only once. The source of this sequence is a human donor with melanoma. The sequencing sample was made of cells from a culture (not recorded whether cultured in vitro). The chain employs TRBV5-5 and TRBJ2-7; D is unclear. CDR3 coding DNA: TGCGCCAGCAGCCAAGGAGAGGAGCGCGAGCAGTACTTC. Protein product: CASSQGEEREQYF.